This TCR beta chain emerged from a study of shared clonotypes between healthy human individuals. Naive CD4+ cells were CD45RA-selected; the remaining cells were memory. A single count supports this clone. Its antigen remains unidentified. Sequenced by immunoSEQ multiplex PCR; TCRdb stores in-frame clones only, minus some. The sample consists of 2 million to 2.5 million clones, 85% to 95% of them appearing once. Study findings and constraints: Shared clonotypes: approximately 5.3% naive CD4, under 4% naive CD8, 2.3% memory CD4, about 0.41% memory CD8. Non-shared clonotypes displayed generation probabilities falling below those of clonotypes present in all four donors.

Losses at the gene ends were 8 bases for V and 2 bases for J; bases not matched to a gene: 7. Germline V lookup: CDR1 LNHDA, CDR2 SQIVND (reference sequence). The CDR3 is 15 amino acids. The sequenced sample consisted of naive CD4+ T cells from PBMCs. Subset denoted: CD45RA+ positively selected. The receptor was isolated from a man younger than 35 in good health. Some clones in this sample may be carry-over from other donors' samples. The chain combines TRBV19 with TRBJ1-5; 9 positions agree with TRBD1. DNA of the CDR3: TGTGCCAGTGGAAAGGGACAGGGTGGCAATCAGCCCCAGCATTTT. This encodes CASGKGQGGNQPQHF.